This entry lists 17 T cell receptor beta chains sequenced from one sample in a study of metastatic and nonmetastatic thyroid tumors. Until they underwent thyroid surgery, no patient had received any treatment. With MiXCR, TCRdb called clones anew from the PCR reads. This table holds 13,000 or so clones, 26% found once. Input material: tumor tissue. Receptors originate from a female donor with papillary thyroid cancer or a benign thyroid nodule (not recorded which). Some clones in this sample may be carry-over from other donors' samples.

Sample share makes this clone medium-sized. The chain links TRBV30 to TRBJ1-4; TRBD1 is a possible D gene (5 bases). Per the germline V gene, CDR1 is GTSNPN and CDR2 is SVGIG (reference sequence). The CDR3 loop spans 14 amino acids. The V and J ends lost 3 bases and 6 bases respectively, with 14 bases between them. This CDR3 is CAWRSRVGDEKLFF. CDR3 sequence (DNA): TGTGCCTGGAGAAGCAGGGTGGGAGATGAAAAACTGTTTTTT.

The sample holds many counts of this clone. This chain uses TRBV7-8 with TRBJ2-2; 8 bases are a match to TRBD1. The J segment lost 5 bases and the V segment lost 4 bases, leaving 15 bases of the junction unmatched. The CDR3 is 18 residues long. Germline CDR1 reads SGHVS; CDR2 reads FQNEAQ. The CDR3 protein is CASSYGQGVLLMTGELFF. In DNA form, the CDR3 reads TGTGCCAGCAGCTACGGACAGGGAGTTTTACTTATGACCGGGGAGCTGTTTTTT.

There are many counts of this clone. The chain is built from TRBV4-1 and TRBJ2-3, with 8 bases lining up with TRBD1. V was clipped by 1 base and J by 3 bases; unmatched bases: 9. The germline CDR1 and CDR2 sequences are MGHRA and YSYEKL. CDR3 length: 17 amino acids. The CDR3 DNA reads as TGCGCCAGCAGCCAAGGACAGGGGACGGCGTTTACAGATACGCAGTATTTT. Protein sequence: CASSQGQGTAFTDTQYF.

This clone was counted many times. The chain links TRBV4-1 to TRBJ2-1; 7 bases align to TRBD2. The CDR3 covers 17 residues. Germline V gene lookup returns CDR1 MGHRA and CDR2 YSYEKL. Trimming at V came to 0 bases and at J to 8 bases, leaving 13 bases not matched to a gene. The CDR3 spells CASSQDFWTRGDHEQFF. Written as DNA, the CDR3 is TGCGCCAGCAGCCAAGATTTCTGGACTAGAGGGGATCATGAGCAGTTCTTC.

Comment on this clone: Additional DNA sequences in this sample encode the identical CDR3. The chain is built from TRBV27 and TRBJ1-2; 9 bases are a match to TRBD1. Unmatched junction bases numbered 27, after V lost 8 bases and J lost 14 bases. Germline lookup yields CDR1 MNHEY and CDR2 SMNVEV (reference sequence). This CDR3 region has 17 residues. The CDR3 nucleotides are TGTGCCAGCGCTCTTGCCCCGGCTTCACCCCCGGGACAGGGTGTAACCTTC. Residues: CASALAPASPPGQGVTF.

This clone was counted ten times or more. The chain combines TRBV6-4 with TRBJ1-1; D may be TRBD1 (5 bases). Per the germline V gene, CDR1 is MRHNA and CDR2 is SNTAGT. This CDR3 is built from 14 residues. Trimming took 6 bases from V and 3 from J, leaving 14 bases between them. The CDR3 nucleotides are TGTGCCAGCAGGGTGACGGGGGGGGACACTGAAGCTTTCTTT. It is translated as CASRVTGGDTEAFF.

V and J are TRBV12-3 or TRBV12-4 and TRBJ1-5; maybe TRBD1 (5 bases). This CDR3 region has 15 residues. The V end was cut by 4 bases, the J end by 6 bases, with 16 bases between. The CDR3 protein is CASSWRGGPGQPQHF. The CDR3 nucleotides are TGTGCCAGCAGTTGGCGGGGGGGACCGGGTCAGCCCCAGCATTTT.

This clone was found a few times. The chain joins TRBV12-3 or TRBV12-4 to TRBJ2-3; D uncertain. The CDR3 loop spans 15 amino acids. V lost 7 bases and J 0 bases, leaving 14 bases between the germline ends. CDR3 nucleotide sequence: TGTGCCAGCACTTTTCGCGGTCTGAGCACAGATACGCAGTATTTT. Encoded protein: CASTFRGLSTDTQYF.

The chain recombines TRBV18 with TRBJ2-7; the D is unclear. Trimming removed 2 bases at V and 3 bases at J, with 8 bases between. The CDR3 spans 13 residues. Germline V gives CDR1 KGHSH, CDR2 LQKENI. The CDR3: CASSPDQGYEQYF. CDR3 DNA: TGTGCCAGCTCACCAGATCAAGGCTACGAGCAGTACTTC.

The chain joins TRBV20-1 to TRBJ2-7; 12 positions match TRBD2. V was pared by 3 bases and J by 1 base, with 1 base of the junction left unmatched. The V gene's germline CDR1 is DFQATT and CDR2 SNEGSKA (reference sequence). The CDR3 loop spans 14 amino acids. The CDR3 is CSARGTSGSYEQYF. The CDR3 bases are TGCAGTGCTAGGGGGACTAGCGGGTCCTACGAGCAGTACTTC.

The chain carries TRBV19 and TRBJ2-7; D gene uncertain. The CDR3 is 13 residues long. Between the trimmed V and J ends, which lost 4 bases and 5 bases, there was a span of 12 bases. Germline V lookup: CDR1 LNHDA, CDR2 SQIVND (reference sequence). The CDR3 DNA sequence: TGTGCCAGTAGTAGCTGGGCCTCGGACGAGCAGTACTTC. Amino acid sequence: CASSSWASDEQYF.

The chain has TRBV28 and TRBJ1-3; D may be TRBD1 (6 bases). The CDR3 is made up of 17 amino acids. V gave up 9 bases and J gave up 1 base, with 22 bases separating them. Germline V CDR1 and CDR2: MDHEN, SYDVKM. The CDR3 sequence: CASMTGTVPTSGNTIYF. DNA of the CDR3: TGTGCCAGTATGACAGGTACAGTCCCTACATCTGGAAACACCATATATTTT.

Ten or more counts support this clone. The chain recombines TRBV11-1 with TRBJ2-7, with TRBD2 matching over 11 bases. The junction had 3 bases not matched to a gene; V was cut back by 4 bases and J by 1 base. Germline CDR1 and CDR2: SGHAT and FQDESV (reference sequence). The CDR3 sequence is 15 residues long. The CDR3 loop reads CASSWGLAESYEQYF. The DNA of the CDR3 is TGTGCCAGCAGCTGGGGACTAGCGGAGTCCTACGAGCAGTACTTC.

This clone is categorized as medium-sized. The chain combines TRBV10-1 with TRBJ2-2; D possibly corresponds to TRBD1 (6 bases). Deletions cut 5 bases from V and 0 bases from J, with 10 bases between. This CDR3 has 15 amino acids. Germline V lookup: CDR1 WNHNN, CDR2 SYGVQD (reference sequence). In nucleotides, the CDR3 is TGCGCCAGCAGTAACAGGGCTCCGAACACCGGGGAGCTGTTTTTT. Translating gives CASSNRAPNTGELFF.

J is TRBJ1-2 and V is TRBV18; unclear D gene. Germline loops: CDR1 KGHSH, CDR2 LQKENI. The CDR3 extends over 13 amino acids. Trimming took 1 base from V and 2 from J, leaving 5 bases between them. The CDR3 DNA is TGTGCCAGCTCACCACTGAGAAACTATGGCTACACCTTC. This translates into CASSPLRNYGYTF.

This clone was counted at least ten times. V and J are TRBV5-5 and TRBJ1-5; D gene ambiguous. Germline CDR1 and CDR2: SGHKS and YYEKEE (reference sequence). The V end lost 2 bases, the J end lost 1 base, and 13 bases lay between the germline ends. The CDR3 totals 16 residues. Here the CDR3 DNA reads TGTGCCAGCAGCTTCCTGGCGGAAGTGAGCAATCAGCCCCAGCATTTT. Translating gives CASSFLAEVSNQPQHF.

Comments on this clone: The conserved phenylalanine or tryptophan normally closing the CDR3 is absent here, so this likely arose from a read error. The CDR3, as DNA: TGCAGTGCTAGAGATTTGGCAGACGCATTTAATGAAAAACTGTTTCTT. Its protein is CSARDLADAFNEKLFL. This chain uses TRBV20-1 with TRBJ1-4; D is ambiguous. Germline CDR1 is DFQATT and CDR2 is SNEGSKA (reference sequence). V lost 0 bases to trimming and J lost 4 bases, with 15 bases between them. The CDR3 extends over 16 amino acids.